A selection of T cell receptor beta chains follows, all from one sample in a study of spatial heterogeneity in lung cancer. One entry per CDR3 protein results from TCRdb running MiXCR on the 5' RACE reads. This repertoire shows 7,000 to 8,000 distinct CDR3 sequences, roughly 8.7% found once; its top ten account for approximately 4%. The material sequenced was lung tumor tissue, taken at surgery. The source of these receptors is a male donor with early-stage non-small cell lung cancer. CDR3s include the opening cysteine and the closing phenylalanine or tryptophan. Each record gives: V gene, J gene, D gene, clone size, CDR3 DNA, CDR3 protein. D genes are given only for firm matches. Not every row has a clone size; where given, it reads once, few, many or a size class.

TRBV5-6	TRBJ1-5	.	once	TGTGCCAGCAGCCTCGATGTCGCAGGCAATCAGCCCCAGCATTTT	CASSLDVAGNQPQHF
TRBV6-6	TRBJ1-2	.	medium-sized	TGTGCCAGCAGTTACACAGGGTTCCCCGACTATGGCTACACCTTC	CASSYTGFPDYGYTF
TRBV7-9	TRBJ1-1	TRBD1	medium-sized	TGTGCCAGCAGCACACAGGGGGCGGGCACTGAAGCTTTCTTT	CASSTQGAGTEAFF
TRBV28	TRBJ2-7	.	medium-sized	TGTGCCAGCAGGGACATCTACGAGCAGTACTTC	CASRDIYEQYF
TRBV7-9	TRBJ2-5	.	few	TGTGCCAGCAGCTTTGGTACCGAGACCCAGTACTTC	CASSFGTETQYF
TRBV20-1	TRBJ2-7	TRBD2	many	TGCAGTGCTAGAGATCAGGCGGGAGGGTCCTACGAGCAGTACTTC	CSARDQAGGSYEQYF
TRBV20-1	TRBJ2-7	.	medium-sized	TGCAGTGCTCCCCTCCGTTCCCTCGAGCAGTACTTC	CSAPLRSLEQYF
TRBV13	TRBJ1-5	.	.	TGTGCCAGCAGCCAAGCGCTTCAGCCCCAGCATTTT	CASSQALQPQHF
TRBV7-2	TRBJ2-3	.	medium-sized	TGTGCCATCAAGCCGGGGGTGGGAGATACGCAGTATTTT	CAIKPGVGDTQYF
TRBV24-1	TRBJ2-1	TRBD1	few	TGTGCCACCAGTGACCCCCGACAGGGTAGGGCCAATGAGCAGTTCTTC	CATSDPRQGRANEQFF
TRBV30	TRBJ1-5	.	medium-sized	TGTGCCTGGAGTGCAGGGACGGACGATCAGCCCCAGCATTTT	CAWSAGTDDQPQHF
TRBV10-3	TRBJ2-7	.	.	TGTGCCATCAGCCCGGACAGCCTCCTTCACGAGCAGTACTTC	CAISPDSLLHEQYF
TRBV20-1	TRBJ2-1	.	many	TGCAGTGCCCAACCCCACAATGAGCAGTTCTTC	CSAQPHNEQFF
TRBV28	TRBJ1-2	.	few	TGTGCCAGCAGTTTACTAACAGGGAACTATGGCTACACCTTC	CASSLLTGNYGYTF
TRBV7-2	TRBJ2-6	.	.	TGTGCCAGCAGCCCCCTTCGGTCGGGGGCCAACGTCCTGACTTTC	CASSPLRSGANVLTF
TRBV4-1	TRBJ2-5	.	.	TGCGCCAGCAGCCAAGGATTGGACTCCTACCAAGAGACCCAGTACTTC	CASSQGLDSYQETQYF
TRBV20-1	TRBJ2-5	.	many	TGCAGTGCTCCGGACTCCTTCGGAGAGACCCAGTACTTC	CSAPDSFGETQYF
TRBV6-5	TRBJ1-4	.	medium-sized	TGTGCCAGCAGCTCAGCGGGGGGATTCTATGAAAAACTGTTTTTT	CASSSAGGFYEKLFF